Below are 9 T cell receptor beta chains sequenced from a single sample in a study of blood T cell repertoires in COVID-19. Produced via immunoSEQ multiplex PCR; TCRdb's table is partial and in-frame only. Of some 300,000 clones listed, around 86% are singletons. Sequenced material: PBMCs or T cells enriched from blood (not recorded which). The source of these receptors is a man aged 30 to 39 who had recovered from COVID-19.

This clone appeared a few times. This chain links TRBV19 with TRBJ1-1; D is undetermined. Germline lookup yields CDR1 LNHDA and CDR2 SQIVND (reference sequence). The V and J ends lost 3 bases and 4 bases respectively, with 12 bases between them. The CDR3 loop spans 14 amino acids. CDR3 sequence reads: CASSILAVATEAFF. CDR3 bases: TGTGCCAGTAGTATCTTAGCGGTCGCCACTGAAGCTTTCTTT.

The chain uses TRBV10-1 and TRBJ2-1; 9 nucleotides match TRBD1. Germline V gene lookup returns CDR1 WNHNN and CDR2 SYGVQD (reference sequence). The CDR3 totals 15 residues. Trimming took 3 bases from V and 8 from J; bases not matched to a gene: 8. The CDR3 protein is CASSEGGTGRYEQFF. The CDR3 region has the DNA TGCGCCAGCAGTGAAGGAGGGACAGGGAGGTATGAGCAGTTCTTC.

The chain joins TRBV7-8 to TRBJ2-2; TRBD1 is a possible D gene (5 bases). CDR3 size: 17 residues. V was cut by 2 bases and J by 4 bases, with 17 bases left in between. Germline CDR1 SGHVS, CDR2 FQNEAQ. This CDR3 reads CASSLKKGQKGTGELFF. Here the CDR3 DNA reads TGTGCCAGCAGCTTAAAGAAGGGGCAAAAGGGCACCGGGGAGCTGTTTTTT.

This clone was seen a handful of times. This chain connects TRBV5-1 to TRBJ2-1; possible D gene TRBD2, 5 bases. V was trimmed by 1 base and J by 8 bases, leaving 19 bases between them. CDR1 SGHRS and CDR2 YFSETQ come from the germline V gene. There are 16 residues in the CDR3. CDR3 amino acids: CASSLPRTGFGDEQFF. The DNA of the CDR3 is TGCGCCAGCAGCTTGCCAAGGACTGGCTTCGGGGATGAGCAGTTCTTC.

V and J are TRBV5-1 and TRBJ2-3, with 10 bases fitting TRBD2. After removal of 4 bases from V and 4 bases from J, the junction contained 6 bases not matched to a gene. Looked up from germline, CDR1 is SGHRS and CDR2 is YFSETQ. The CDR3 is 15 amino acids. The CDR3 reads CASSAERGGPDTQYF. The CDR3 DNA sequence: TGCGCCAGCAGCGCGGAGCGGGGGGGCCCAGATACGCAGTATTTT. The complete variable domain, with remaining parts taken from reference TRBV5-1 and TRBJ2-3, reads KAGVTQTPRYLIKTRGQQVTLSCSPISGHRSVSWYQQTPGQGLQFLFEYFSETQRNKGNFPGRFSGRQFSNSRSEMNVSTLELGDSALYLCASSAERGGPDTQYFGPGTRLTVL.

The chain links TRBV5-6 to TRBJ2-3, with a weak D call TRBD1 (6 bases). The CDR3 runs to 16 residues. V lost 2 bases to trimming and J lost 2 bases, with 15 bases between them. CDR1 is SGHDT and CDR2 is YYEEEE in the germline V gene. The CDR3 reads CASSFPDRLFTDTQYF. Written as DNA, the CDR3 is TGTGCCAGCAGCTTCCCGGACAGACTTTTCACAGATACGCAGTATTTT.

V is TRBV6-5 and J is TRBJ2-4; 8 nucleotides match TRBD1. The length of the CDR3 is 16 residues. Germline V gives CDR1 MNHEY, CDR2 SVGAGI. The junction had 8 bases not matched to a gene; V was cut back by 0 bases and J by 7 bases. The CDR3 reads CASSYSGGQGANIQYF. CDR3 nucleotides: TGTGCCAGCAGTTACTCAGGGGGGCAGGGGGCGAACATTCAGTACTTC.

The J gene is TRBJ1-5, the V gene TRBV19; no clear D. Per the germline V gene, CDR1 is LNHDA and CDR2 is SQIVND (reference sequence). Trimming took 2 bases from V and 6 from J, leaving 14 bases between them. The CDR3 loop spans 15 amino acids. CDR3 amino acids: CASSIRGILGQPQHF. As DNA, the CDR3 is TGTGCCAGTAGTATACGAGGGATTTTAGGTCAGCCCCAGCATTTT. The full variable domain, rest sourced from reference TRBV19 and TRBJ1-5, is DGGITQSPKYLFRKEGQNVTLSCEQNLNHDAMYWYRQDPGQGLRLIYYSQIVNDFQKGDIAEGYSVSREKKESFPLTVTSAQKNPTAFYLCASSIRGILGQPQHFGDGTRLSIL.

This clone showed up just a few times. The rearrangement links TRBV5-1 to TRBJ1-1, with a tentative D call TRBD1 (5 bases). Germline CDR1 and CDR2: SGHRS and YFSETQ. With 3 bases removed from V and 7 bases from J, the gap between germline ends came to 10 bases. The CDR3 loop spans 12 amino acids. This CDR3 reads CASSSTALEAFF. CDR3 in DNA: TGCGCCAGCAGCTCGACAGCGCTTGAAGCTTTCTTT.